Each of the 14 T cell receptor beta chains below was sequenced from the same sample in a study of cytomegalovirus exposure and HLA in healthy donors. PCR involved 60 Vbeta and 13 Jbeta primers. This table comes from immunoSEQ multiplex PCR, and its TCRdb copy is limited to in-frame clones, with some not included. Of approximately 61,000 clones in the sample, approximately 58% were seen once. Sequenced material: PBMCs. All receptors derive from a woman between 45 and 60 years old in good health and CMV-seronegative.

This clone was counted between two and nine times. The rearrangement links TRBV4-3 to TRBJ2-2; TRBD2 matches at 9 bases. V lost 7 bases and J lost 6; bases outside the gene matches: 6. The CDR3 contains 14 residues. The V gene's germline CDR1 is LGHNA and CDR2 YSLEER. The CDR3 DNA follows: TGCGCCAGCAATGTGGTAGCGGGAGCCGGGGAGCTGTTTTTT. Encoded protein: CASNVVAGAGELFF.

The V gene is TRBV19, the J gene TRBJ2-1; 9 nucleotides match TRBD1. CDR3 length: 15 residues. Unmatched junction bases numbered 5, after V lost 6 bases and J lost 2 bases. The germline V gene encodes CDR1 LNHDA and CDR2 SQIVND (reference sequence). Written as DNA, the CDR3 is TGTGCCAGTAGCCTCGACAGGGGGGCCTACAATGAGCAGTTCTTC. Its translation is CASSLDRGAYNEQFF.

The chain employs TRBV19 and TRBJ1-2, with TRBD1 identical over 7 bases. Trimming removed 9 bases from V and 3 bases from J; junction bases left unmatched: 16. Germline V lookup: CDR1 LNHDA, CDR2 SQIVND (reference sequence). The CDR3 covers 16 residues. The chain's CDR3 is CASLTTAQGVDYGYTF. The CDR3 bases are TGTGCCAGCTTAACAACCGCCCAGGGGGTTGACTATGGCTACACCTTC.

The CDR3 coding sequence is TGTGCCAGTAGTGCGCGCCGCGGGACAGGGGGCAACCGAGATACGCAGTATTTT. Translated, it gives CASSARRGTGGNRDTQYF. The chain uses TRBV19 and TRBJ2-3; 12 bases align to TRBD1. The CDR3 loop spans 18 amino acids. V lost 5 bases, J lost 5 bases, and 14 bases stayed unmatched. Germline lookup yields CDR1 LNHDA and CDR2 SQIVND (reference sequence).

This clone was seen just once. The chain links TRBV5-1 to TRBJ2-7; 11 nucleotides align to TRBD2. The CDR3 totals 17 residues. Germline V lookup: CDR1 SGHRS, CDR2 YFSETQ. V lost 4 bases and J lost 2; bases outside the gene matches: 11. CDR3 residues: CASSVGTSGSYPYEQYF. The CDR3 nucleotides read TGCGCCAGCAGCGTAGGAACTAGCGGGAGTTACCCCTACGAGCAGTACTTC.

The chain employs TRBV28 and TRBJ1-2; a weak D match, TRBD1 (6 bases). The CDR3 has 14 residues. Trimming pared 5 bases from V and 1 base from J, leaving 11 bases between. CDR1 and CDR2 (germline): MDHEN, SYDVKM. CDR3 DNA sequence: TGTGCCAGCAGTCCAGGGGTTGATAACTATGGCTACACCTTC. Its protein product is CASSPGVDNYGYTF.

There are a few counts of this clone. The CDR3 bases are TGTGCCAGCAGAGATACGGGACTCTATTCCGGGGAGCTGTTTTTT. Encoded protein: CASRDTGLYSGELFF. The V call is TRBV28, the J call TRBJ2-2, with D perhaps matching TRBD2 (6 bases). The CDR3 runs to 15 residues. Trimming removed 6 bases from V and 6 bases from J, with 17 bases in between. Germline V lookup: CDR1 MDHEN, CDR2 SYDVKM.

The chain joins TRBV5-1 to TRBJ2-1; D possibly corresponds to TRBD2 (5 bases). Trimming cost V 0 bases and J 8 bases, with 12 bases left between them. Germline V CDR1 and CDR2: SGHRS, YFSETQ. The CDR3 loop spans 14 amino acids. CDR3 bases: TGCGCCAGCAGCTTGGTTGTGTGGGAGTATGAGCAGTTCTTC. The encoded protein is CASSLVVWEYEQFF.

The chain carries TRBV2 and TRBJ2-5; 10 bases are shared with TRBD2. This CDR3 has 15 amino acids. The J segment lost 4 bases and the V segment lost 5 bases, leaving 7 bases of the junction unmatched. Germline lookup yields CDR1 SNHLY and CDR2 FYNNEI. The CDR3 protein is CASSPLAGVGETQYF. For the CDR3, the DNA is TGTGCCAGCAGTCCCCTAGCGGGAGTTGGAGAGACCCAGTACTTC.

This chain connects TRBV6-5 to TRBJ2-2, with 7 bases aligning to TRBD1. V lost 2 bases to trimming and J lost 1 base; unmatched junction nucleotides: 4. In germline, CDR1 is MNHEY, CDR2 SVGAGI. The CDR3 runs to 16 residues. DNA for the CDR3: TGTGCCAGCAGTTACCAGACAGGGAGGAACACCGGGGAGCTGTTTTTT. Translating it yields CASSYQTGRNTGELFF.

CDR3 loop: CASSPAAGSDEKLFF. CDR3 nucleotides: TGTGCCAGCAGCCCCGCAGCGGGGTCGGATGAAAAACTGTTTTTT. V and J are TRBV6-5 and TRBJ1-4, with unresolved D. Germline V CDR1 and CDR2: MNHEY, SVGAGI. V was clipped by 6 bases and J by 6 bases, with 17 bases between them. This CDR3 has 15 amino acids.

Notes on this clone: Other DNA sequences in this specimen translate into the identical CDR3. The chain recombines TRBV7-9 with TRBJ2-7; no definite D call. Trimming cost V 8 bases and J 3 bases, with 8 bases left between them. This CDR3 contains 11 residues. CDR1 is SEHNR, CDR2 FQNEAQ, per germline (reference sequence). CDR3 sequence: CASSPGYEQYF. In DNA, the CDR3 is TGTGCCAGCTCTCCGGGCTACGAGCAGTACTTC.

On this clone: The same CDR3 arises from other DNA sequences in this sample as well. The gene calls are TRBV15 and TRBJ1-2, with TRBD1 identical over 7 bases. This CDR3 comprises 13 residues. CDR1 LNHNV and CDR2 YYDKDF come from the germline V gene (reference sequence). V lost 1 base and J lost 4; bases outside the gene matches: 0. The CDR3 coding sequence is TGTGCCACCAGCAGAGGGACAGGCTATGGCTACACCTTC. Translating it yields CATSRGTGYGYTF.

This clone was observed once. The rearrangement joins TRBV11-2 to TRBJ2-5, with 7 bases aligning to TRBD2. CDR3 length: 14 residues. The germline V gene has CDR1 SGHAT and CDR2 FQNNGV. V lost 5 bases and J lost 4; bases outside the gene matches: 7. CDR3 residues: CASSPRTGGETQYF. CDR3 bases: TGTGCCAGCAGCCCCCGTACGGGGGGAGAGACCCAGTACTTC. Together with reference TRBV11-2 and TRBJ2-5, the CDR3 gives the full variable domain: EAGVAQSPRYKIIEKRQSVAFWCNPISGHATLYWYQQILGQGPKLLIQFQNNGVVDDSQLPKDRFSAERLKGVDSTLKIQPAKLEDSAVYLCASSPRTGGETQYFGPGTRLLVL.